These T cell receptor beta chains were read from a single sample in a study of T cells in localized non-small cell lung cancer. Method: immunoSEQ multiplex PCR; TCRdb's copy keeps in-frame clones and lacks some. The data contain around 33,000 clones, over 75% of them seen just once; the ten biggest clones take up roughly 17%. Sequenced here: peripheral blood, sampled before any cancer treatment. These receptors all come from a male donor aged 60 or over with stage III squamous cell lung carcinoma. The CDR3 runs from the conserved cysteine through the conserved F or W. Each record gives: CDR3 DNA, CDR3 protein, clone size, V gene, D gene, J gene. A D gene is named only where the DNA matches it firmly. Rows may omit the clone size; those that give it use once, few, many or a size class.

CDR3nt: TGCGCCAGCAGCCAGGGGCAAGGGGACATTCAGTACTTC; CDR3aa: CASSQGQGDIQYF; abundance: few; v_gene: TRBV4-1; d_gene: .; j_gene: TRBJ2-4
CDR3nt: TGTGCCAGCAGCTCAGGGCACCTAAGTTATAATTCACCCCTCCACTTT; CDR3aa: CASSSGHLSYNSPLHF; abundance: .; v_gene: TRBV7-2; d_gene: .; j_gene: TRBJ1-6
CDR3nt: TGTGCCACCAGCAGAGGCCCGGTCCCTTACTACGAGCAGTACTTC; CDR3aa: CATSRGPVPYYEQYF; abundance: .; v_gene: TRBV15; d_gene: .; j_gene: TRBJ2-7
CDR3nt: TGCGCCAGCAGCGACCAACTAAGGGATGGCTACACCTTC; CDR3aa: CASSDQLRDGYTF; abundance: .; v_gene: TRBV10-1; d_gene: .; j_gene: TRBJ1-2
CDR3nt: TGCAGCGTCATACAGGGGGCGGTGAACACCGGGGAGCTGTTTTTT; CDR3aa: CSVIQGAVNTGELFF; abundance: .; v_gene: TRBV29-1; d_gene: TRBD1; j_gene: TRBJ2-2
CDR3nt: TGTGCCAGCAGCTTGAGTGGGACTATCGAAATCCCCCTCCACTTT; CDR3aa: CASSLSGTIEIPLHF; abundance: .; v_gene: TRBV5-6; d_gene: .; j_gene: TRBJ1-6
CDR3nt: TGTGCCAGCAGCCAAGATATAGTGACTGAAGCTTTCTTT; CDR3aa: CASSQDIVTEAFF; abundance: .; v_gene: TRBV14; d_gene: .; j_gene: TRBJ1-1
CDR3nt: TGTGCCATCAAAGGGACTGCATCCGGGGGTGAGCAGTTCTTC; CDR3aa: CAIKGTASGGEQFF; abundance: medium-sized; v_gene: TRBV10-3; d_gene: .; j_gene: TRBJ2-1
CDR3nt: TGTGCCAGCAGCCAAGAACCGAGAGAAGCTTTCTTT; CDR3aa: CASSQEPREAFF; abundance: .; v_gene: TRBV14; d_gene: .; j_gene: TRBJ1-1
CDR3nt: TGTGCCAGCAGCGTGGGGGAGTTGAACACTGAAGCTTTCTTT; CDR3aa: CASSVGELNTEAFF; abundance: .; v_gene: TRBV9; d_gene: .; j_gene: TRBJ1-1
CDR3nt: TGTGCTAGTGGTTTGGCCATCGGACTAGCGGGAGCCTACGAGCAGTACTTC; CDR3aa: CASGLAIGLAGAYEQYF; abundance: .; v_gene: TRBV12-5; d_gene: TRBD2; j_gene: TRBJ2-7
CDR3nt: TGTGCCAGCAGTGATGGAAGGACAGGGTTGAACGAGCAGTACTTC; CDR3aa: CASSDGRTGLNEQYF; abundance: .; v_gene: TRBV6-1; d_gene: TRBD1; j_gene: TRBJ2-7
CDR3nt: TGCGCCAGCAGTGAGTGGTCCAGCGGGCGTCCGGGGGAGCAGTTCTTC; CDR3aa: CASSEWSSGRPGEQFF; abundance: .; v_gene: TRBV10-2; d_gene: .; j_gene: TRBJ2-1
CDR3nt: TGCAGCGCCCTTAACACGGGCGGCAGCTCCTACAATGAGCAGTTCTTC; CDR3aa: CSALNTGGSSYNEQFF; abundance: .; v_gene: TRBV29-1; d_gene: .; j_gene: TRBJ2-1
CDR3nt: TGTGCCAGCAGTTTAAGGGGCGGTACGCAGTATTTT; CDR3aa: CASSLRGGTQYF; abundance: .; v_gene: TRBV27; d_gene: .; j_gene: TRBJ2-3